The rows below give T cell receptor beta chains drawn from one sample of a study of blood T cell repertoires in COVID-19. Using immunoSEQ multiplex PCR, the repertoire was profiled, and TCRdb retains in-frame clones only, with some absent. Found here are 87,000 or so clones, about 86% of them singletons; the top ten hold 22%. Sequenced: peripheral blood. The source of these receptors is a woman of 80 years or more in a cohort sampled during active or convalescent COVID-19. Both conserved end residues are part of each CDR3. D genes are given only for firm matches. Clone sizes are given selectively: once, few, many, or a class where the clone is expanded.

V	D	size	J	CDR3	DNA
TRBV30	TRBD1	-	TRBJ2-2	CAWRQGIGELFF	TGTGCCTGGAGACAGGGGATCGGGGAGCTGTTTTTT
TRBV6-1	TRBD1	-	TRBJ1-5	CASSAQGAGNNQPQHF	TGTGCCAGCAGTGCACAGGGGGCTGGAAACAATCAGCCCCAGCATTTT
TRBV19	-	-	TRBJ1-1	CASSMGQGITEAFF	TGTGCCAGTAGTATGGGTCAGGGGATAACTGAAGCTTTCTTT
TRBV24-1	TRBD1	-	TRBJ2-1	CATSDPGQGASEQFF	TGTGCCACCAGTGACCCTGGACAGGGGGCGAGTGAGCAGTTCTTC
TRBV19	TRBD2	-	TRBJ2-1	CASSEVAGAPDNEQFF	TGTGCCAGTAGTGAAGTAGCGGGAGCCCCCGACAATGAGCAGTTCTTC
TRBV18	TRBD1	-	TRBJ2-1	CASSPATGGLYNEQFF	TGTGCCAGCTCACCGGCGACAGGGGGCCTCTACAATGAGCAGTTCTTC
TRBV10-3	TRBD1	-	TRBJ1-6	CAISPDRKDSPLHF	TGTGCCATCAGCCCGGACAGGAAAGACTCACCCCTCCACTTT
TRBV28	TRBD1	-	TRBJ1-5	CASSPQGDSNQPQHF	TGTGCCAGCAGCCCCCAGGGGGATAGCAATCAGCCCCAGCATTTT
TRBV24-1	-	once	TRBJ1-5	CATSEPNSNQPQHF	TGTGCCACCAGTGAGCCTAATAGCAATCAGCCCCAGCATTTT
TRBV30	-	-	TRBJ1-1	CAWSPGNTEAFF	TGTGCCTGGAGTCCGGGGAACACTGAAGCTTTCTTT
TRBV7-8	-	-	TRBJ2-3	CASSPMDKATDTQYF	TGTGCCAGCAGCCCCATGGACAAAGCCACAGATACGCAGTATTTT
TRBV10-3	TRBD2	few	TRBJ2-3	CAISGAGGQTDTQYF	TGTGCCATCAGTGGAGCGGGAGGGCAAACAGATACGCAGTATTTT
TRBV24-1	-	-	TRBJ2-1	CATSDRDEQFF	TGTGCCACCAGTGACCGAGATGAGCAGTTCTTC
TRBV5-1	TRBD1	-	TRBJ1-2	CASSLVGTGANYGYTF	TGCGCCAGCAGCTTGGTCGGGACAGGGGCTAACTATGGCTACACCTTC
TRBV27	-	-	TRBJ1-6	CASSSGTFNSPLHF	TGTGCCAGCAGTTCCGGGACTTTTAATTCACCCCTCCACTTT
TRBV4-1	-	-	TRBJ1-1	CASSQDQGSGLMTAFF	TGCGCCAGCAGCCAAGATCAGGGATCAGGTTTGATGACGGCTTTCTTT
TRBV9	TRBD1	-	TRBJ2-5	CASSEQGWQETQYF	TGTGCCAGCTCGGAACAGGGGTGGCAAGAGACCCAGTACTTC
TRBV5-6	TRBD1	-	TRBJ2-1	CASSYQQGDEQFF	TGTGCCAGCAGCTACCAACAGGGGGATGAGCAGTTCTTC
TRBV2	-	once	TRBJ1-2	CASSEYGMPNYGYTF	TGTGCCAGCAGTGAATACGGGATGCCTAACTATGGCTACACCTTC
TRBV9	-	once	TRBJ2-2	CASSVGGLTGELFF	TGTGCCAGCAGCGTAGGCGGGCTCACCGGGGAGCTGTTTTTT
TRBV24-1	TRBD2	-	TRBJ2-1	CATSDPGLAGASEQFF	TGTGCCACCAGTGATCCGGGACTAGCGGGAGCTAGTGAGCAGTTCTTC
TRBV19	-	few	TRBJ1-1	CASSMVGGFRATEAFF	TGTGCCAGTAGTATGGTAGGCGGATTCCGAGCCACTGAAGCTTTCTTT
TRBV3-1/TRBV3-2	-	-	TRBJ1-3	CASSQGPYSGNTIYF	TGTGCCAGCAGCCAAGGTCCGTACTCTGGAAACACCATATATTTT
TRBV5-4	TRBD1	-	TRBJ2-5	CASSLFSTGAQETQYF	TGTGCCAGCAGCTTGTTTTCGACAGGGGCTCAAGAGACCCAGTACTTC
TRBV5-1	-	-	TRBJ1-6	CASSLDSSYNSPLHF	TGCGCCAGCAGCTTGGACAGCTCCTATAATTCACCCCTCCACTTT
TRBV14	TRBD2	-	TRBJ2-2	CASSQDRLAGDTGELFF	TGTGCCAGCAGCCAAGATCGGCTAGCGGGCGACACCGGGGAGCTGTTTTTT
TRBV5-1	-	-	TRBJ2-5	CASSPGHSQETQYF	TGCGCCAGCAGCCCGGGACATTCCCAAGAGACCCAGTACTTC
TRBV6-5	-	-	TRBJ2-7	CASTSGSTYEQYF	TGTGCCAGCACAAGCGGGTCGACCTACGAGCAGTACTTC
TRBV11-2	-	-	TRBJ2-5	CASSPRYQETQYF	TGTGCCAGCAGCCCGCGCTACCAAGAGACCCAGTACTTC
TRBV19	TRBD1	-	TRBJ1-2	CASSTNSHPTGVLVRGYTF	TGTGCCAGTAGTACAAACTCCCACCCTACAGGGGTGTTAGTTCGTGGCTACACCTTC
TRBV11-2	-	-	TRBJ2-3	CASSLGGDTQYF	TGTGCCAGCAGCTTAGGAGGTGATACGCAGTATTTT
TRBV2	-	-	TRBJ1-2	CASSEGRYGYTF	TGTGCCAGCAGTGAGGGCCGATATGGCTACACCTTC
TRBV11-2	-	once	TRBJ1-6	CASSSTVNNSPLHF	TGTGCCAGCAGCTCGACAGTTAATAATTCACCCCTCCACTTT
TRBV5-1	-	-	TRBJ2-7	CASKRGGGPEAPYF	TGCGCCAGCAAGAGGGGAGGGGGGCCCGAGGCTCCGTACTTC
TRBV6-5	TRBD2	-	TRBJ2-1	CASSRPGLAGNEQFF	TGTGCCAGCAGTCGACCGGGACTAGCGGGGAATGAGCAGTTCTTC
TRBV10-3	TRBD2	-	TRBJ2-6	CAISEAGGSSGANVLTF	TGTGCCATCAGTGAGGCCGGCGGGAGCTCTGGGGCCAACGTCCTGACTTTC
TRBV24-1	TRBD2	-	TRBJ2-3	CATRSGRADTQYF	TGTGCCACCCGGAGCGGGAGAGCAGATACGCAGTATTTT
TRBV21-1	-	-	TRBJ1-6	CASSTNRDRDIDSPLHF	TGTGCCAGCAGCACAAACCGGGACAGGGATATTGATTCACCCCTCCACTTT
TRBV10-3	TRBD1	few	TRBJ1-1	CAIRSTGGKEDTEAFF	TGTGCCATCAGGTCGACAGGGGGCAAGGAGGACACTGAAGCTTTCTTT
TRBV19	TRBD2	-	TRBJ2-7	CASTLSGSYPYEQYF	TGTGCCAGTACCCTCAGCGGGAGCTACCCCTACGAGCAGTACTTC
TRBV18	-	once	TRBJ1-3	CASSPDISGNTIYF	TGTGCCAGCTCACCCGACATCTCGGGAAACACCATATATTTT